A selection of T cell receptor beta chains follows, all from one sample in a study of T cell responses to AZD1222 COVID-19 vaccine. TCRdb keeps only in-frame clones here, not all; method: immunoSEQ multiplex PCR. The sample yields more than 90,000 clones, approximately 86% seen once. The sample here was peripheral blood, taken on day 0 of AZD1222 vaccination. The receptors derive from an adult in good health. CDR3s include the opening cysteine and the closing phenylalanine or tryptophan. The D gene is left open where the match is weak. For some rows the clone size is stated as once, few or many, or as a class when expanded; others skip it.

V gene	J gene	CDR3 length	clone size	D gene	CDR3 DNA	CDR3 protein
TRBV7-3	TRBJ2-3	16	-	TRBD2	TGTGCCAGCAGCTCTGGAGCGGGAGGGCCCGTAGATACGCAGTATTTT	CASSSGAGGPVDTQYF
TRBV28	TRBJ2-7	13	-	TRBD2	TGTGCCAGCAGGGGGGGGACTGGCGGGGAGCAGTACTTC	CASRGGTGGEQYF
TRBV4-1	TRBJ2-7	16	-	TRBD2	TGCGCCAGCAGCCAAGGTTCGGGGCGGGGGATCTACGAGCAGTACTTC	CASSQGSGRGIYEQYF
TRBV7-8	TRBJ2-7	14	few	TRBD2	TGTGCCAGCAGCCCGTGGACTAGCGCTTACGAGCAGTACTTC	CASSPWTSAYEQYF
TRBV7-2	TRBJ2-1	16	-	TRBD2	TGTGCCAGCAGCCCGACGACTAGCGGATTCTACAATGAGCAGTTCTTC	CASSPTTSGFYNEQFF
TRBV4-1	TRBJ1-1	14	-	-	TGCGCCAGCAGCCAAGTGGTCCGAAACACTGAAGCTTTCTTT	CASSQVVRNTEAFF
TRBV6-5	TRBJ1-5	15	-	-	TGTGCCAGCAGTTACTCGAGGACGGGTAATCAGCCCCAGCATTTT	CASSYSRTGNQPQHF
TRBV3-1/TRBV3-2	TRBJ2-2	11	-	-	TGTGCCAGCAGGGACACCGGGGAGCTGTTTTTT	CASRDTGELFF
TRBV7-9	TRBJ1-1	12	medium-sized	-	TGTGCCAGCAGCTTAGGGTACACTGAAGCTTTCTTT	CASSLGYTEAFF
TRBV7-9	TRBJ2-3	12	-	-	TGTGCCAGCACCCCCGCCGGAGATACGCAGTATTTT	CASTPAGDTQYF
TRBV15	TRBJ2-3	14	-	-	TGTGCCACCAGCAGAAGGAAGGGAACAGATACGCAGTATTTT	CATSRRKGTDTQYF
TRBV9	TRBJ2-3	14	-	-	TGTGCCAGCGGAAGTCGTTCTAGCACAGATACGCAGTATTTT	CASGSRSSTDTQYF
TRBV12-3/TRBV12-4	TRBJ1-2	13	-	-	TGTGCCAGCAGTTTATTCGAAACCTATGGCTACACCTTC	CASSLFETYGYTF
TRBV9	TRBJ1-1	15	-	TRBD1	TGTGCCAGCAGCGCCACAGGGGGCGCGGGCACTGAAGCTTTCTTT	CASSATGGAGTEAFF
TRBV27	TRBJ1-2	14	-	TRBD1	TGTGCCAGCATTGGGGCAGGGGGCACTGGTGGCTACACCTTC	CASIGAGGTGGYTF
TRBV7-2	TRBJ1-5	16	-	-	TGTGCCAGCAGCTTACAGGCAGGCGGGGGTAATCAGCCCCAGCATTTT	CASSLQAGGGNQPQHF
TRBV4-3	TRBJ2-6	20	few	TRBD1	TGCGCCAGCAGCCAAGAGTCGACGACAGGGGGCTACTCTGGGGCCAACGTCCTGACTTTC	CASSQESTTGGYSGANVLTF
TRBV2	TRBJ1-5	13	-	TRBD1	TGTGCCAGCAGGGGACAGGGCAATCAGCCCCAGCATTTT	CASRGQGNQPQHF
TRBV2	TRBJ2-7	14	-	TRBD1	TGTGCCAGCAGTGAGGATGGACAGGGCTACGAGCAGTACTTC	CASSEDGQGYEQYF
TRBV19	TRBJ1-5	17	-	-	TGTGCCAGTAGCCATGACGACAGGCGAATAGGGAGTCAGCCCCAGCATTTT	CASSHDDRRIGSQPQHF
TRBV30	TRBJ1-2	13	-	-	TGTGCCTGGAGTCCCTTTAGGGACGGTGGCTACACCTTC	CAWSPFRDGGYTF
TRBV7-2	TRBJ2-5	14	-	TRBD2	TGTGCCAGCAAGGGGCTAGCGGTCCAAGAGACCCAGTACTTC	CASKGLAVQETQYF
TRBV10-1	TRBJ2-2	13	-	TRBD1	TGCGCCAGCTTCCAGGGGGCGATCTGGGAGCTGTTTTTT	CASFQGAIWELFF
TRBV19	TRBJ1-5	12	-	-	TGTGCCAGTCGCCCCTGGAATCAGCCCCAGCATTTT	CASRPWNQPQHF
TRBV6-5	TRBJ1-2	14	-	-	TGTGCCAGCACCTCCCTAGGGACTTCGGGAGGCTACACCTTC	CASTSLGTSGGYTF
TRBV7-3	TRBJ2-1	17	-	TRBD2	TGTGCCAGCAGCCCACGGGCCCTAGCGGGAGGAGGCAATGAGCAGTTCTTC	CASSPRALAGGGNEQFF
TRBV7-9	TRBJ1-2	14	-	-	TGTGCCAGCAGCCCCGGGGGGGGTTCGGGCGGCTACACCTTC	CASSPGGGSGGYTF
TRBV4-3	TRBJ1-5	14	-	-	TGCGCCAGCAGCCAGGATAACGTGGGGCAGCCCCAGCATTTT	CASSQDNVGQPQHF
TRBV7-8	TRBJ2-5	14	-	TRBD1	TGTGCCAGCAGCTCACAGGGGGCTAGAGAGACCCAGTACTTC	CASSSQGARETQYF
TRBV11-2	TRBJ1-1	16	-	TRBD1	TGTGCCAGCAGGCGTGGAGAACAGGGGGGGAACACTGAAGCTTTCTTT	CASRRGEQGGNTEAFF
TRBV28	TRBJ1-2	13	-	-	TGTGCCAGCAGTCGAGGACAAAACTATGGCTACACCTTC	CASSRGQNYGYTF
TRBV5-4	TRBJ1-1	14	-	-	TGTGCCAGCAGCTTACGACAGCCGAACACTGAAGCTTTCTTT	CASSLRQPNTEAFF
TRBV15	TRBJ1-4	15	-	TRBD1	TGTGCCACCAGCAGAGATCAGGGGGGGAGTGAAAAACTGTTTTTT	CATSRDQGGSEKLFF
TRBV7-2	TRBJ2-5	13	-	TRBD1	TGTGCCAGCAGACCACAGGGGCGAGAGACCCAGTACTTC	CASRPQGRETQYF
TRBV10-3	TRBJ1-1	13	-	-	TGTGCCATCAGTGCAGCAGGGGCCACTGAAGCTTTCTTT	CAISAAGATEAFF
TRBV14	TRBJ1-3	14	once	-	TGTGCCAGCAGCCATGGGGGTACTGGAAACACCATATATTTT	CASSHGGTGNTIYF
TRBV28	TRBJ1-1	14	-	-	TGTGCCAGCAGTTTAAGTCTAGGAACCACTGAAGCTTTCTTT	CASSLSLGTTEAFF
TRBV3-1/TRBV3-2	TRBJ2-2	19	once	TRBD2	TGTGCCAGCAGCCAAGATCTTTTGTACGGGAGGTCGAACACCGGGGAGCTGTTTTTT	CASSQDLLYGRSNTGELFF
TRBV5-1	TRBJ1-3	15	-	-	TGCGCCAGCAGCCCAGAAGTGGCCTCTGGAAACACCATATATTTT	CASSPEVASGNTIYF
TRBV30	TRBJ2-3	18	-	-	TGTGCCTGGAGTAAGGCTAGCAAAACCTCATGGCAAACAGATACGCAGTATTTT	CAWSKASKTSWQTDTQYF
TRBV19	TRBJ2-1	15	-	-	TGTGCCAGTAGTGCCACAGGATCTAGGAGCAGTGAGCAGTTCTTC	CASSATGSRSSEQFF
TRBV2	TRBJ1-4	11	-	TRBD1	TGTGCCAGCAGATTGGGACAGGTACTGTTTTTT	CASRLGQVLFF
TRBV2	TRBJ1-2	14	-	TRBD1	TGTGCCAGTACTATACTTTCCGCAGGGGGTGGCTACACCTTC	CASTILSAGGGYTF
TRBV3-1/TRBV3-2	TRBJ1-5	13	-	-	TGTGCCAGCGCCCAGGGAAATAATCAGCCCCAGCATTTT	CASAQGNNQPQHF
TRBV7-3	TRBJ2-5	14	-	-	TGTGCCAGCAGCTTAAATGGGGTGGGGGAGACCCAGTACTTC	CASSLNGVGETQYF
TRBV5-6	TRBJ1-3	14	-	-	TGTGCCAGCGGTCCGGGGGGCGTCCGAAACACCATATATTTT	CASGPGGVRNTIYF
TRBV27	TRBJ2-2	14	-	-	TGTGCCAGCAGTTTAACCACGCCCCCCGGGGAGCTGTTTTTT	CASSLTTPPGELFF
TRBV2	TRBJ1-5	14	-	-	TGTGCCAGCACCCTGGGGGGCGTCGGTCAGCCCCAGCATTTT	CASTLGGVGQPQHF
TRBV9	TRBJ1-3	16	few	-	TGTGCCAGCAGCGCCTCTCTCAGGGACTCCGGAAACACCATATATTTT	CASSASLRDSGNTIYF
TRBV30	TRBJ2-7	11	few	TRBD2	TGTGCCTCCACTAGCGCCTACGAGCAGTACTTC	CASTSAYEQYF
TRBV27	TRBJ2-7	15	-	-	TGTGCCAGCAGTCGTCTAGGGGCCGCCTCCTACGAGCAGTACTTC	CASSRLGAASYEQYF
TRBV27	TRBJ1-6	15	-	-	TGTGCCAGCAGTTTATCCAGGTTTGAGGGTTCACCCCTCCACTTT	CASSLSRFEGSPLHF
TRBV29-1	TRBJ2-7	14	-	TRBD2	TGCAGCGTTGGGGCTAGCGGGAAAGTCTACGAGCAGTACTTC	CSVGASGKVYEQYF